The T cell receptor (beta chain) described here comes from a study of molecular identifiers for immune sequencing clone quantification. One entry per CDR3 protein results from TCRdb running MiXCR on the PCR reads. The sample lists around 470,000 distinct CDR3 sequences, 25% occurring once. As concerns this clonotype: Germline is not matched at one junction end, which may reflect a read error.

The CDR3 consists of 14 residues. The V gene's germline CDR1 is MNHEY and CDR2 SVGAGI. This TCR was sampled from a human donor in good health. Some libraries in this study had Jurkat cell RNA spiked in. Sample: naive CD8+ T cells from blood, with Jurkat cell RNA spiked in. Indicated subset: FACS-sorted CD8+CD4-CCR7+CD45RA+ naive T cells. The chain carries TRBV6-5 and TRBJ2-7; 10 bases align to TRBD1. CDR3 DNA sequence: TGTGCCAGCAGTTCCGGGACAGGGGCCTACGAGCAGTGCTTC. The encoded protein is CASSSGTGAYEQCF.